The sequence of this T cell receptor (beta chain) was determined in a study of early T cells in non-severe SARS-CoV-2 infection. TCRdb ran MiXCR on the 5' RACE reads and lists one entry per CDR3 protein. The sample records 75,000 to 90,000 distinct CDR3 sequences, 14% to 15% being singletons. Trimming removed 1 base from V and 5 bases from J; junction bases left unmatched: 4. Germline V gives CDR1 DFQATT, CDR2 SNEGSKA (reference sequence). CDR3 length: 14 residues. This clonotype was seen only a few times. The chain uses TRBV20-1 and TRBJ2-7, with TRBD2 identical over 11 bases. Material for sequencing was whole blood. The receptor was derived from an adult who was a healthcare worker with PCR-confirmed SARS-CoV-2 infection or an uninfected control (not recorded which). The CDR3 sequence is CSARGLAGGNEQYF. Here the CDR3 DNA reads TGCAGTGCTAGAGGGCTAGCGGGAGGCAACGAGCAGTACTTC.